A single sample is the source of the 21 T cell receptor beta chains below, sequenced in a study of blood T cell repertoires in COVID-19. The assay was immunoSEQ multiplex PCR, and TCRdb's table has in-frame clones only and misses some. The sample has 310,000 or so clones, almost 90% seen once. Sequenced sample: peripheral blood. Receptors originate from a woman in her 30s with COVID-19, enrolled during active disease.

This clone was seen once. The rearrangement uses TRBV28 and TRBJ1-6, with TRBD1 matching 7 bases. V shed 3 bases and J 6 bases; nucleotides not matched to a gene: 8. CDR1 is MDHEN, CDR2 SYDVKM, per germline. The length of the CDR3 is 16 residues. The CDR3 protein is CASSFIGDSINSPLHF. In DNA, the CDR3 is TGTGCCAGCAGTTTCATCGGGGACAGTATTAATTCACCCCTCCACTTT.

This clone was seen only once. The rearrangement joins TRBV27 to TRBJ2-7, with 9 bases that match TRBD1. Trimming cost V 2 bases and J 12 bases; bases outside gene matches: 8. Germline V gives CDR1 MNHEY, CDR2 SMNVEV (reference sequence). CDR3 length: 13 residues. Here the CDR3 DNA reads TGTGCCAGCAGTTTAAACTGGGGACAGGGTCCGTACTTC. Its translation: CASSLNWGQGPYF.

This rearrangement joins TRBV7-5 to TRBJ2-3; the D call in the table, TRBD2, was not verified against the DNA. TRBV7-5 is labeled a pseudogene. The CDR3 covers 16 residues. The chain's CDR3 is CARSLVAGVGTDTQYF. The CDR3 bases are TGTGCCAGAAGCTTAGTAGCGGGAGTGGGCACAGATACGCAGTATTTT.

The J gene is TRBJ2-3, the V gene TRBV10-3, with D maybe TRBD2 (5 bases). The CDR3 spans 14 residues. Germline lookup yields CDR1 ENHRY and CDR2 SYGVKD. Trimming took off 2 bases at V and 6 bases at J, with 12 bases between the two ends. Written as DNA, the CDR3 is TGTGCCATCAGTGAGAGGGCGGAGGCTGATACGCAGTATTTT. Translated: CAISERAEADTQYF.

This chain uses TRBV28 with TRBJ1-2; D unclear. There are 12 residues in the CDR3. The V and J ends lost 5 bases and 8 bases respectively, with 12 bases between them. Germline V CDR1 and CDR2: MDHEN, SYDVKM. DNA for the CDR3: TGTGCCAGCAGTATTTCAGGCCGGGGCTACACCTTC. Residues: CASSISGRGYTF.

The count of this clone is one. This chain uses TRBV2 with TRBJ2-3; D unclear. The CDR3 covers 12 residues. The V gene lost 5 bases and the J gene lost 4 bases, with 7 bases spanning the gap. Germline V gene sequence: CDR1 SNHLY, CDR2 FYNNEI. Here the CDR3 reads CASSSPPDTQYF. In nucleotides, the CDR3 is TGTGCCAGCAGTTCTCCCCCAGATACGCAGTATTTT.

The chain has TRBV28 and TRBJ2-2, with 9 nucleotides matching TRBD1. This CDR3 region has 16 residues. Trimming took 8 bases from V and 5 from J; bases not matched to a gene: 12. Germline V gene data show CDR1 as MDHEN and CDR2 as SYDVKM. The CDR3 region is CASGRMGTGLTGELFF. CDR3 in DNA: TGTGCCAGCGGGCGCATGGGGACAGGGCTAACCGGGGAGCTGTTTTTT.

The chain recombines TRBV2 with TRBJ2-3; 7 nucleotides agree with TRBD1. CDR3 size: 14 residues. V lost 4 bases to trimming and J lost 2 bases; unmatched junction nucleotides: 3. CDR1 is SNHLY, CDR2 FYNNEI, per germline. The CDR3 is CASSGDRPTDTQYF. The CDR3 bases are TGTGCCAGCAGTGGGGACAGACCCACAGATACGCAGTATTTT.

V usage is TRBV21-1 and J usage is TRBJ2-7; TRBD1, the table's D call, lacks a check against the DNA. TRBV21-1 is deemed a pseudogene. The CDR3 totals 18 residues. The CDR3 DNA is TGTGCCAGCAGCAATTTTCAGGCCGGGACATCACCGGAGTACGAGCAGTACTTC. This gives the protein CASSNFQAGTSPEYEQYF.

The chain joins TRBV6-5 to TRBJ1-5, with 8 bases lining up with TRBD1. CDR3 length: 14 residues. The germline V gene has CDR1 MNHEY and CDR2 SVGAGI. Unmatched junction bases numbered 5, after V lost 7 bases and J lost 3 bases. DNA for the CDR3: TGTGCCAGCACCATCCAGGGGGCCAATCAGCCCCAGCATTTT. Its translation is CASTIQGANQPQHF.

The chain joins TRBV5-1 to TRBJ2-5, with 10 bases fitting TRBD2. Trimming removed 4 bases from V and 2 bases from J; junction bases left unmatched: 2. The CDR3 sequence is 14 residues long. Looked up from germline, CDR1 is SGHRS and CDR2 is YFSETQ. The CDR3: CASSRTSGQETQYF. The CDR3 nucleotides are TGCGCCAGCAGCCGGACTAGCGGTCAAGAGACCCAGTACTTC.

The chain links TRBV5-1 to TRBJ1-4; TRBD1 matches 9 bases. Germline V CDR1 and CDR2: SGHRS, YFSETQ. The ends lost 3 bases at V and 7 bases at J; junction bases unmatched: 7. The CDR3 is 15 residues long. The CDR3, as DNA: TGCGCCAGCAGCTCGACAGGGGGGGAACGTGAAAAACTGTTTTTT. It is translated as CASSSTGGEREKLFF.

V is TRBV18 and J is TRBJ1-2; the D is unclear. V lost 2 bases and J 0 bases, leaving 4 bases between the germline ends. The CDR3 runs to 13 residues. Germline V gene sequence: CDR1 KGHSH, CDR2 LQKENI. The DNA for the CDR3 is TGTGCCAGCTCACCAGGAGCTAACTATGGCTACACCTTC. This sequence encodes CASSPGANYGYTF.

This chain connects TRBV11-2 to TRBJ2-1; 8 bases are a match to TRBD2. The CDR3 loop spans 16 amino acids. CDR1 is SGHAT, CDR2 FQNNGV, per germline. The trim removed 3 bases at V and 7 bases at J, leaving 11 bases unmatched. The CDR3 DNA reads as TGTGCCAGCAGCTTTCATCTAGCGGGTTCGCTTAATGAGCAGTTCTTC. This sequence encodes CASSFHLAGSLNEQFF.

This chain joins TRBV30 and TRBJ1-2, with D hard to call. The V gene's germline CDR1 is GTSNPN and CDR2 SVGIG (reference sequence). The CDR3 length is 14 residues. The V gene lost 2 bases and the J gene lost 4 bases, with 14 bases spanning the gap. CDR3 DNA: TGTGCCTGGAGTCCTGACATTAAGAGCTATGGCTACACCTTC. Translating gives CAWSPDIKSYGYTF.

The chain uses TRBV5-6 and TRBJ2-1, with 8 bases identical to TRBD2. Unmatched junction bases numbered 11, after V lost 5 bases and J lost 7 bases. This CDR3 spans 15 amino acids. CDR1 and CDR2 (germline): SGHDT, YYEEEE. CDR3 in DNA: TGTGCCAGCAGTTCCCCGGGAGCGGGAGTTAATGAGCAGTTCTTC. Protein sequence: CASSSPGAGVNEQFF.

V usage is TRBV24-1 and J usage is TRBJ2-1; unclear D gene. Trimming stripped 6 bases from V and 15 bases from J, with 20 bases between. Germline V gene data show CDR1 as KGHDR and CDR2 as SFDVKD. The CDR3 has 13 amino acids. CDR3 residues: CATSQVPGNELFF. The CDR3 DNA is TGTGCCACCAGTCAGGTTCCCGGTAATGAGTTGTTCTTC.

J is TRBJ1-4 and V is TRBV5-4; D perhaps matches TRBD1 (5 bases). With 0 bases removed from V and 0 bases from J, the gap between germline ends came to 6 bases. The CDR3 loop spans 15 amino acids. Germline V gene data show CDR1 as SGHNT and CDR2 as YYREEE (reference sequence). In DNA, the CDR3 is TGTGCCAGCAGCTTGGAAGGGGCAACTAATGAAAAACTGTTTTTT. It specifies CASSLEGATNEKLFF.

This clone was picked up one time. This chain joins TRBV5-1 and TRBJ2-2; TRBD2 aligns across 10 bases. Germline CDR1 is SGHRS and CDR2 is YFSETQ. CDR3 length: 16 amino acids. Trimming took 2 bases from V and 3 from J; bases not matched to a gene: 4. The CDR3 DNA sequence: TGCGCCAGCAGCTTAGGACTAGCGGAATACACCGGGGAGCTGTTTTTT. Translated: CASSLGLAEYTGELFF.

The CDR3 DNA reads as TGTGCCAGCAGTTCCCGACAGGGCTGGGTGTCAAAACTGTTTTTT. It is translated as CASSSRQGWVSKLFF. V is TRBV28 and J is TRBJ1-4; 7 nucleotides match TRBD1. J lost 10 bases, V lost 4 bases, and 12 bases had no gene match. Germline CDR1 is MDHEN and CDR2 is SYDVKM. The CDR3 extends over 15 amino acids.

The chain links TRBV5-5 to TRBJ2-1, with 9 bases lining up with TRBD2. Germline loops: CDR1 SGHKS, CDR2 YYEKEE (reference sequence). The CDR3 has 18 amino acids. The V segment lost 7 bases and the J segment 1 base; nucleotides outside the gene matches: 15. The CDR3 spells CASSAWWREGPSYNEQFF. As DNA, the CDR3 is TGTGCCAGCTCAGCTTGGTGGCGGGAGGGCCCTTCCTACAATGAGCAGTTCTTC.